This T cell receptor (beta chain) is drawn from a study of neurological immune-mediated disorders. Overall study results and limits: In HTLV-1-associated myelopathy, TCR clonal expansion was greatest, and in multiple sclerosis it was least, below healthy controls.

Trimming stripped 0 bases from V and 0 bases from J, with 9 bases between. CDR1 SGHVS and CDR2 FNYEAQ come from the germline V gene. This CDR3 is built from 15 residues. By 5'RACE with 10-nucleotide random UMIs, the cDNA was made. A single run covered 15-18 subjects with over 180 million TCR-beta sequences. In TCRdb, the 5' RACE reads were re-called with MiXCR into one record per CDR3 protein. The sample records 35,000 to 40,000 distinct CDR3 sequences, less than 8.5% being singletons. This clonotype was observed at least ten times. The target antigen is unknown. Sample: PBMCs. The chain couples TRBV7-6 to TRBJ2-7; D gene unclear. The TCR comes from a woman in her forties in good health. The CDR3, as DNA: TGTGCCAGCAGCTTAGCGGGAAGCAGCTCCTACGAGCAGTACTTC. This gives the protein CASSLAGSSSYEQYF. Variable domain in full (rest from reference TRBV7-6 and TRBJ2-7): GAGVSQSPRYKVTKRGQDVALRCDPISGHVSLYWYRQALGQGPEFLTYFNYEAQQDKSGLPNDRFSAERPEGSISTLTIQRTEQRDSAMYRCASSLAGSSSYEQYFGPGTRLTVT.